Below, 20 T cell receptor beta chains from the same sample are listed, as sequenced in a study of shared T cell receptors in the human thymus. Libraries were prepared by immunoSEQ multiplex PCR; TCRdb keeps only in-frame clonotypes and omits some of them. The sample consists of about 500,000 clones, 78% of them appearing once. The same data also contributed to another study, on human thymus T cells.

The material sequenced was thymocytes. The receptor source for this set is a boy younger than two with a congenital heart defect.

The CDR3 spells CASSVYRGHEQFF. CDR3 nucleotide sequence: TGTGCCAGCAGCGTATACAGGGGACATGAGCAGTTCTTC. V usage is TRBV11-1 and J usage is TRBJ2-1, with 7 nucleotides matching TRBD1. The V segment lost 5 bases and the J segment 8 bases; nucleotides outside the gene matches: 6. The germline CDR1 and CDR2 sequences are SGHAT and FQDESV (reference sequence). This CDR3 has 13 amino acids.

This rearrangement joins TRBV9 to TRBJ2-1, with D perhaps matching TRBD2 (6 bases). The V gene lost 10 bases and the J gene lost 4 bases, with 21 bases spanning the gap. The CDR3 is made up of 15 amino acids. Germline V gene data show CDR1 as SGDLS and CDR2 as YYNGEE. The chain's CDR3 is CAPWDSKLHYNEQFF. The CDR3 DNA is TGTGCCCCGTGGGACTCCAAGCTTCATTACAATGAGCAGTTCTTC.

This clone was seen a few times. The gene calls are TRBV5-6 and TRBJ2-1; 7 nucleotides match TRBD1. Per germline, CDR1 SGHDT and CDR2 YYEEEE. The CDR3 length is 16 residues. With V trimmed by 2 bases and J by 7 bases, 12 bases remained unmatched. In DNA form, the CDR3 reads TGTGCCAGCAGCTTCGAGTCGGACAGGTTGCCTAATGAGCAGTTCTTC. Amino acids: CASSFESDRLPNEQFF.

The CDR3 loop is CASALGGRASYEQYF. CDR3 bases: TGTGCCAGCGCCCTCGGCGGGAGGGCCTCTTACGAGCAGTACTTC. V usage is TRBV7-3 and J usage is TRBJ2-7; 9 bases match TRBD2. V lost 8 bases to trimming and J lost 4 bases; unmatched junction nucleotides: 12. Germline CDR1 reads SGHTA; CDR2 reads FQGTGA. CDR3 length equals 15 residues.

This chain links TRBV14 with TRBJ2-1, with 7 bases that match TRBD1. Looked up from germline, CDR1 is SGHDN and CDR2 is FVKESK. The ends lost 0 bases at V and 0 bases at J; junction bases unmatched: 2. The CDR3 has 16 amino acids. CDR3 DNA: TGTGCCAGCAGCCAAGATGGGACAGTCTCCTACAATGAGCAGTTCTTC. As protein: CASSQDGTVSYNEQFF.

This rearrangement joins TRBV4-1 to TRBJ2-3; 11 bases fit TRBD2. Unmatched junction bases numbered 7, after V lost 1 base and J lost 1 base. The CDR3 runs to 18 residues. Germline CDR1 is MGHRA and CDR2 is YSYEKL. This chain's CDR3 is CASSQGGLAGGGTDTQYF. The CDR3 nucleotides are TGCGCCAGCAGCCAAGGAGGCCTAGCGGGAGGCGGCACAGATACGCAGTATTTT.

This clone has just a few counts. This sequence joins TRBV6-6 and TRBJ1-4; tentative D call: TRBD1 (5 bases). V lost 0 bases, J lost 0 bases, and 8 bases lay in between. The CDR3 length is 16 residues. CDR1 and CDR2 (germline): MNHNY, SVGAGI (reference sequence). CDR3 nucleotides: TGTGCCAGCAGTTACTCGAAGGGGTCAACTAATGAAAAACTGTTTTTT. Protein: CASSYSKGSTNEKLFF.

This clone turned up a few times. The chain links TRBV4-2 to TRBJ2-3; 10 positions match TRBD2. The trim removed 0 bases at V and 4 bases at J, leaving 7 bases unmatched. The germline gives CDR1 LGHNA, CDR2 YNFKEQ. This CDR3 comprises 17 residues. The CDR3 sequence is CASSQDPASGSPDTQYF. CDR3 bases: TGTGCCAGCAGCCAAGATCCGGCTAGCGGGAGTCCAGATACGCAGTATTTT.

This chain links TRBV9 with TRBJ2-3, with 7 bases lining up with TRBD1. From germline, CDR1 is SGDLS and CDR2 YYNGEE. Trimming took 8 bases from V and 1 from J; bases not matched to a gene: 4. This CDR3 is 13 amino acids long. The CDR3: CASQGERTDTQYF. CDR3 sequence (DNA): TGTGCCAGTCAGGGGGAACGCACAGATACGCAGTATTTT.

A single count supports this clone. This chain joins TRBV27 and TRBJ2-4, with 7 bases matching TRBD1. V gave up 10 bases and J gave up 4 bases; unmatched junction bases: 16. Germline values: CDR1 MNHEY, CDR2 SMNVEV (reference sequence). The CDR3 totals 16 residues. CDR3 sequence (DNA): TGTGCCACCACGGAGCAGACAGGGCGTGGGAAAAACATTCAGTACTTC. Amino acid sequence: CATTEQTGRGKNIQYF.

The chain links TRBV29-1 to TRBJ2-1; 8 positions agree with TRBD2. This CDR3 spans 14 amino acids. V dropped 3 bases and J dropped 6; count of bases not matched to a gene: 7. Germline CDR1 SQVTM, CDR2 ANQGSEA. The chain's CDR3 is CSVDASGFANEQFF. As DNA, the CDR3 is TGCAGCGTTGACGCTAGCGGGTTTGCCAATGAGCAGTTCTTC.

This chain joins TRBV5-6 and TRBJ2-2, with D tentatively TRBD2 (5 bases). V lost 4 bases, J lost 6 bases, and 10 bases lay in between. The germline V gene encodes CDR1 SGHDT and CDR2 YYEEEE. This CDR3 has 13 amino acids. The CDR3 nucleotides are TGTGCCAGCAGCCCTAACGGGGCCGGGGAGCTGTTTTTT. This encodes CASSPNGAGELFF.

The chain recombines TRBV29-1 with TRBJ2-1, with a weak D call TRBD2 (5 bases). Germline V gene lookup returns CDR1 SQVTM and CDR2 ANQGSEA. The CDR3 has 18 residues. Trimming took off 4 bases at V and 0 bases at J, with 22 bases between the two ends. The CDR3 DNA is TGCAGCGTTGTTCGAGAGATAGCGCCCCTGAGCTCCTACAATGAGCAGTTCTTC. Translating it yields CSVVREIAPLSSYNEQFF.

V gene TRBV25-1 combines with J gene TRBJ2-3; 10 positions agree with TRBD2. The CDR3 covers 16 residues. J was trimmed by 1 base and V by 5 bases; bases with no gene match: 6. Germline V lookup: CDR1 MGHDK, CDR2 SYGVNS. Here the CDR3 reads CASSPRLAGGTDTQYF. In DNA, the CDR3 is TGTGCCAGCAGTCCTCGACTAGCGGGTGGCACAGATACGCAGTATTTT.

The gene calls are TRBV19 and TRBJ1-2; D ambiguous. There are 14 residues in the CDR3. V gave up 3 bases and J gave up 4 bases, with 12 bases separating them. The V gene's germline CDR1 is LNHDA and CDR2 SQIVND (reference sequence). CDR3 in DNA: TGTGCCAGTAGTATGGGAGGTGACTTCTATGGCTACACCTTC. This gives the protein CASSMGGDFYGYTF. Complete variable domain (other parts from reference TRBV19 and TRBJ1-2): DGGITQSPKYLFRKEGQNVTLSCEQNLNHDAMYWYRQDPGQGLRLIYYSQIVNDFQKGDIAEGYSVSREKKESFPLTVTSAQKNPTAFYLCASSMGGDFYGYTFGSGTRLTVV.

This clone was counted once. This chain links TRBV18 with TRBJ2-7; TRBD1 aligns across 7 bases. Germline-derived CDR1 and CDR2 are KGHSH and LQKENI. CDR3 size: 16 residues. V was pared by 1 base and J by 4 bases, with 10 bases of the junction left unmatched. This CDR3 is CASSPRQGLTVYEQYF. The CDR3 DNA sequence: TGTGCCAGCTCACCACGACAGGGTTTGACGGTATACGAGCAGTACTTC.

V is TRBV7-9 and J is TRBJ2-7, with a possible D match to TRBD1 (6 bases). Germline-derived CDR1 and CDR2 are SEHNR and FQNEAQ (reference sequence). Trimming stripped 0 bases from V and 2 bases from J, with 14 bases between. The CDR3 is 16 amino acids. The CDR3 spells CASSLAGGRPPYEQYF. Here the CDR3 DNA reads TGTGCCAGCAGCTTAGCTGGGGGCCGCCCCCCCTACGAGCAGTACTTC.

The V and J genes are TRBV25-1 and TRBJ2-3, with TRBD2 matching over 9 bases. This CDR3 has 15 amino acids. Germline V gene data show CDR1 as MGHDK and CDR2 as SYGVNS. V lost 6 bases, J lost 0 bases, and 4 bases stayed unmatched. CDR3 in DNA: TGTGCCAGCAGAGGACTAGCGATAAGCACAGATACGCAGTATTTT. Its protein product is CASRGLAISTDTQYF.

This rearrangement joins TRBV7-9 to TRBJ1-2, with TRBD1 matching over 8 bases. Trimming removed 3 bases from V and 0 bases from J; junction bases left unmatched: 6. Germline CDR1 is SEHNR and CDR2 is FQNEAQ (reference sequence). The CDR3 sequence is 16 residues long. The CDR3 spells CASSFFGTGANYGYTF. The CDR3 nucleotides read TGTGCCAGCAGCTTTTTTGGGACAGGAGCTAACTATGGCTACACCTTC.

The chain joins TRBV4-3 to TRBJ1-2; 7 bases align to TRBD1. CDR3 length equals 15 residues. The germline gives CDR1 LGHNA, CDR2 YSLEER. The J segment lost 10 bases and the V segment lost 0 bases, leaving 11 bases of the junction unmatched. CDR3 in DNA: TGCGCCAGCAGCCAAGACCGAGGGGGACAGCGGATCTACACCTTC. As protein: CASSQDRGGQRIYTF.